This T cell receptor (beta chain) was sequenced for a study of blood T cell repertoires in COVID-19. Study context: PBMCs, B-cell-depleted T cells, or T cells were the source of the cDNA or gDNA that made up the material.

The repertoire was sequenced with immunoSEQ multiplex PCR; TCRdb's copy has only in-frame clones and lacks some. The sample contains under 250,000 clones, roughly 80% of which appear only once. Germline V gene lookup returns CDR1 LGHDT and CDR2 YNNKEL (reference sequence). The CDR3 is made up of 14 amino acids. Deletions cut 0 bases from V and 1 base from J, with 6 bases between. The source of this sequence is a man aged 45-60 years with active or convalescent COVID-19. V gene TRBV3-1 (or the pseudogene TRBV3-2) combines with J gene TRBJ1-1; D remains unclear. Sequencing input: peripheral blood. CDR3 nucleotide sequence: TGTGCCAGCAGCCAAGATGTCGGGAACACTGAAGCTTTCTTT. This gives the protein CASSQDVGNTEAFF.